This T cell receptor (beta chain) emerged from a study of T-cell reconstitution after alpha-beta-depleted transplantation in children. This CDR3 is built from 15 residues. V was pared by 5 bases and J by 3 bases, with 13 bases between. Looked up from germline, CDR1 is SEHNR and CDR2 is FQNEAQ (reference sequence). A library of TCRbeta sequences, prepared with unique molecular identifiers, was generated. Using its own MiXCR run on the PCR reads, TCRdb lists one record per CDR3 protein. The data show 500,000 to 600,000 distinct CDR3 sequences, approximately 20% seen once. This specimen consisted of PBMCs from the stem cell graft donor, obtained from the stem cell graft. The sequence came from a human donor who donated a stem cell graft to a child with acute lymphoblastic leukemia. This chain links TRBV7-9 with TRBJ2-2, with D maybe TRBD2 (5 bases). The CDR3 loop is CASSRTPHDTGELFF. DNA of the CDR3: TGTGCCAGCAGCCGGACTCCCCACGACACCGGGGAGCTGTTTTTT.